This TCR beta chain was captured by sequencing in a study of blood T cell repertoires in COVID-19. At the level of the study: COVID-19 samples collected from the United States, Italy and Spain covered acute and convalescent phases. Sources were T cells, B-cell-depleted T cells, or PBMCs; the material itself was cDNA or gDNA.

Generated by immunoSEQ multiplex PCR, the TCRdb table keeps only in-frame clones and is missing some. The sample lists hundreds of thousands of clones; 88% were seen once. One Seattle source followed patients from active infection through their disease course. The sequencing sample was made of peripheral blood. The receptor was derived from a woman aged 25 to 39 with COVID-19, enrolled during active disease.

The DNA for the CDR3 is TGTGCCAGCATTATGGACAGGGGAGGTTGGGACTCTGGGGCCAACGTCCTGACTTTC. It encodes CASIMDRGGWDSGANVLTF. V is TRBV2 and J is TRBJ2-6; 9 bases line up with TRBD1. The CDR3 covers 19 residues. J lost 0 bases, V lost 7 bases, and 13 bases had no gene match. In germline, CDR1 is SNHLY, CDR2 FYNNEI.